This T cell receptor (beta chain) was profiled in a study of monozygotic twins with inflammatory bowel disease. Regarding the study as a whole: Compared with healthy twins, IBD patients shared fewer clonotypes with others, especially with disease activity.

Germline V gene sequence: CDR1 SGHTA, CDR2 FQGTGA. CDR3 size: 17 residues. Using eight separate reactions per sample, the authors generated cDNA. TCRdb processed the 5' RACE reads again and assigns one entry to each CDR3 protein, with no DNA. The sample has some 150,000 distinct CDR3 sequences. Worth noting for this clonotype: Its antigen is not identified.

The chain couples TRBV7-3 to TRBJ2-2; as DNA is missing, the TRBD1 call by TCRdb cannot be tested. This TCR came from a human donor with ulcerative colitis or Crohn's disease, or a healthy co-twin of an affected twin (not recorded which). The sample consisted of blood. CDR3 protein: CASSLQVGTANTGELFF.